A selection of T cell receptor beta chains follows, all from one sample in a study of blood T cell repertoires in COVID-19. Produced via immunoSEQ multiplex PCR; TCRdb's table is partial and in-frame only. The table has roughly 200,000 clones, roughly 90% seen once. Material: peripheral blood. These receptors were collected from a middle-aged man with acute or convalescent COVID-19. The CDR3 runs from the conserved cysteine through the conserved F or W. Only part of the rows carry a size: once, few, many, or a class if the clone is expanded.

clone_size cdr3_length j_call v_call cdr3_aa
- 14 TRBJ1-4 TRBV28 CASSFVGTNEKLFF
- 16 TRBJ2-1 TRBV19 CASSTLATSSYNEQFF
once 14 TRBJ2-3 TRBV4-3 CASSQDLGQDTQYF
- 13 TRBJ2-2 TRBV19 CASSTGFTGELFF
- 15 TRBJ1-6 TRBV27 CASSLSGNSNSPLHF
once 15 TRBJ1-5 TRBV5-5 CASSGMTGGQQPQHF
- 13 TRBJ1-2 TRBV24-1 CATSDFPTGGYTF
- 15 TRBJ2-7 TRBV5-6 CASSLRGTGAYEQYF
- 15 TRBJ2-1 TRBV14 CASSRQGGPIDEQFF
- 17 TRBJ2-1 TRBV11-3 CASSLGVAGGTYNEQFF
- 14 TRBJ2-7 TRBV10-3 CAISVRQGSDEQYF
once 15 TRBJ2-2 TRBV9 CASGGAFRVTGELFF
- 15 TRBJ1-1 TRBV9 CASSPQGREDTEAFF
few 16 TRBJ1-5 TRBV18 CASSPFGAGPEGVEHF
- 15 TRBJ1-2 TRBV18 CASSPGAGTGSGYTF
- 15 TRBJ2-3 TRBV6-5 CASSLTSGRTDTQYF
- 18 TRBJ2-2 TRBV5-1 CASSLAGTSGSGTGELFF
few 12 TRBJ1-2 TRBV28 CASETGGGGYTF
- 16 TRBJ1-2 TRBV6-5 CASSYQGRGDFYGYTF
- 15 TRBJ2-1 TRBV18 CASSPPVEGGNEQFF
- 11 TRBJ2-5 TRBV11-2 CASSLQKTQYF
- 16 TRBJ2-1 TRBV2 CASSSGTSVDANEQFF
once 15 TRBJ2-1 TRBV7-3 CASSLWRGDYNEQFF
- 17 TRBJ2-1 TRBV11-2 CASSLDMKASGSPEQFF
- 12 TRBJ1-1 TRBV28 CASSLWSTEAFF
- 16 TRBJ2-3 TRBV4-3 CASSLARGALTDTQYF
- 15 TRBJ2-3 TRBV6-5 CASSYSSGRTDTQYF
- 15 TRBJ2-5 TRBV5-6 CASSLARGIQETQYF
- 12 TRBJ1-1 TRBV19 CATQVGVTEAFF
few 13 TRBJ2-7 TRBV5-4 CASSSTSKDEQYF
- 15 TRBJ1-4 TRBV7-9 CASSLGQGRTEKLFF
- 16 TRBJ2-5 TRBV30 CAWRPPGLPGQETQYF